This T cell receptor beta chain was obtained from a study of PD-L1 blockade in urothelial cancer. V was cut by 1 base and J by 8 bases, with 6 bases left in between. Germline assignment: CDR1 KGHSH and CDR2 LQKENI. The CDR3 consists of 12 residues. Produced via immunoSEQ multiplex PCR; TCRdb's table is partial and in-frame only. The sample shows about 50,000 clones, approximately 77% of them seen only once. The sequences come from PBMCs, collected around atezolizumab (anti-PD-L1) treatment. V usage is TRBV18 and J usage is TRBJ2-1, with D perhaps TRBD2 (5 bases). The TCR sequence derives from a man between 65 and 80 years old with urothelial cancer. The DNA for the CDR3 is TGTGCCAGCTCACCACAGAGGGATGAGCAGTTCTTC. This sequence encodes CASSPQRDEQFF.